The clone carrying this T cell receptor beta chain was observed a few times. Antigen unknown. These data come from a study of cytomegalovirus exposure and HLA in healthy donors. On the study more broadly: Some 85 million unique TCRs, all from HLA-typed donors, were included in an early release of the data. General study results and limits: TRBV6-2, TRBV6-3 and some other V segments were unresolvable in 87-base-pair reads.

This CDR3 is built from 16 residues. Germline V gene lookup returns CDR1 SGHNT and CDR2 YYREEE (reference sequence). V trimming: 4 bases; J trimming: 4 bases; junction bases outside the gene matches: 11. This PCR relied on a set of 60 Vbeta primers and 13 Jbeta primers. Sequencing was performed with immunoSEQ multiplex PCR; in TCRdb, only in-frame clones are kept and a portion is missing. The sample has 35,000 to 45,000 clones, about 50% seen once; the top ten hold over 10%. Source material: PBMCs. This chain connects TRBV5-4 to TRBJ1-2; 9 positions match TRBD1. The clonotype was recovered from a human donor in good health. Here the CDR3 reads CASSEPGTGLRYGYTF. Here the CDR3 DNA reads TGTGCCAGCAGCGAACCCGGGACAGGGCTTCGCTATGGCTACACCTTC.